A selection of T cell receptor beta chains follows, all from one sample in a study of control samples from healthy donors and cancer patients. TCRdb's copy holds only in-frame clones and misses some; the assay was immunoSEQ multiplex PCR. The repertoire consists of under 65,000 clones, with about 91% occurring once and the leading ten covering 0.75% to 0.95%. Sequenced material: PBMCs. The receptors derive from a young man with colorectal cancer. CDR3s include the opening cysteine and the closing phenylalanine or tryptophan. The D gene is left open where the match is weak. Only part of the rows carry a size: once, few, many, or a class if the clone is expanded.

>TRBV20-1|.|.|TRBJ1-4
CSARPGEKLFF
TGCAGTGCTAGGCCTGGGGAAAAACTGTTTTTT
>TRBV6-5|.|.|TRBJ2-5
CASSWGPYQETQYF
TGTGCCAGCAGTTGGGGCCCCTACCAAGAGACCCAGTACTTC
>TRBV11-3|.|.|TRBJ2-1
CASSLAGVSYNEQFF
TGTGCCAGCAGCTTAGCCGGAGTCTCCTACAATGAGCAGTTCTTC
>TRBV6-5|once|.|TRBJ1-1
CASSQQDGRTEAFF
TGTGCCAGCAGTCAGCAGGATGGTAGGACTGAAGCTTTCTTT
>TRBV4-1|.|.|TRBJ2-5
CASSRQEAQETQYF
TGCGCCAGCAGTAGGCAGGAGGCCCAAGAGACCCAGTACTTC
>TRBV7-8|.|.|TRBJ1-2
CASFQTGEYGYTF
TGTGCCAGCTTTCAGACAGGCGAATATGGCTACACCTTC
>TRBV5-4|.|.|TRBJ2-3
CASSLVSLPNTQYF
TGTGCCAGCAGCTTGGTTAGTCTCCCTAATACGCAGTATTTT
>TRBV12-3/TRBV12-4|.|.|TRBJ1-2
CASSPGEWYGYTF
TGTGCCAGCAGTCCAGGGGAATGGTATGGCTACACCTTC
>TRBV5-5|.|.|TRBJ1-1
CASTLYSSNTEAFF
TGTGCCAGCACCCTATACTCATCGAACACTGAAGCTTTCTTT
>TRBV6-5|once|.|TRBJ1-1
CASIRDPSATEAFF
TGTGCCAGCATACGTGATCCCTCGGCCACTGAAGCTTTCTTT
>TRBV5-4|.|.|TRBJ2-7
CASSETFSIPEQYF
TGTGCCAGCAGCGAGACATTTAGTATCCCCGAGCAGTACTTC
>TRBV11-2|.|.|TRBJ1-2
CASSLSRKANYGYTF
TGTGCCAGCAGCTTAAGCAGGAAGGCTAACTATGGCTACACCTTC
>TRBV6-2/TRBV6-3|.|.|TRBJ2-5
CASSYFEETQYF
TGTGCCAGCAGTTACTTTGAGGAGACCCAGTACTTC
>TRBV5-6|.|TRBD1|TRBJ2-2
CASTRRTGYTGELFF
TGTGCCAGCACCCGCCGGACAGGCTACACCGGGGAGCTGTTTTTT
>TRBV2|.|TRBD1|TRBJ2-5
CASRDRQETQYF
TGTGCCTCTCGGGACAGACAAGAGACCCAGTACTTC
>TRBV6-2/TRBV6-3|.|.|TRBJ2-3
CASSYSNSGGFTDTQYF
TGTGCCAGCAGTTACTCCAATTCGGGGGGCTTCACAGATACGCAGTATTTT
>TRBV6-6|.|TRBD1|TRBJ1-6
CASRPPDREASPLHF
TGTGCCAGCAGACCCCCAGACAGGGAGGCGTCACCCCTCCACTTT
>TRBV20-1|once|.|TRBJ2-6
CSASSSSGANVLTF
TGCAGTGCTAGTTCAAGCTCTGGGGCCAACGTCCTGACTTTC
>TRBV30|.|.|TRBJ2-2
CAWRRIGTGELFF
TGTGCCTGGAGACGCATTGGGACCGGGGAGCTGTTTTTT
>TRBV7-9|.|.|TRBJ2-5
CASSLVGAPHQETQYF
TGTGCCAGCAGCTTAGTAGGGGCCCCCCACCAAGAGACCCAGTACTTC
>TRBV29-1|.|.|TRBJ2-2
CSVDMGTGELFF
TGCAGCGTTGATATGGGGACCGGGGAGCTGTTTTTT
>TRBV3-1/TRBV3-2|.|TRBD2|TRBJ2-7
CASSPQRGGRFEQYF
TGTGCCAGCAGCCCTCAGCGGGGGGGCCGGTTTGAGCAGTACTTC
>TRBV30|once|.|TRBJ1-3
CAWSATPIGNTIYF
TGTGCCTGGAGTGCTACCCCAATAGGAAACACCATATATTTT
>TRBV5-1|once|.|TRBJ2-2
CASSLAGTTGELFF
TGCGCCAGCAGCTTGGCCGGGACCACCGGGGAGCTGTTTTTT
>TRBV20-1|.|.|TRBJ1-4
CSASAAGDEKLFF
TGCAGTGCAAGTGCAGCGGGTGACGAAAAACTGTTTTTT
>TRBV5-6|.|.|TRBJ2-2
CVSSSLWGQAGELFF
TGTGTCAGCAGCTCCTTGTGGGGGCAGGCCGGGGAGCTGTTTTTT
>TRBV10-3|.|.|TRBJ2-2
CAISLVTGELFF
TGTGCCATCAGCCTCGTCACCGGGGAGCTGTTTTTT
>TRBV7-9|.|TRBD1|TRBJ2-5
CASSPQTGDTQYF
TGTGCCAGCAGCCCCCAAACAGGGGACACCCAGTACTTC
>TRBV5-6|.|TRBD2|TRBJ2-3
CASSLAYGGADTQYF
TGTGCCAGCAGCTTGGCATACGGGGGGGCAGATACGCAGTATTTT
>TRBV30|.|TRBD1|TRBJ1-1
CAGFDRGNEAFF
TGTGCCGGTTTCGACAGGGGAAATGAAGCTTTCTTT
>TRBV7-9|.|TRBD2|TRBJ2-2
CASSSPGGLTGELFF
TGTGCCAGCAGCTCCCCGGGGGGGTTGACCGGGGAGCTGTTTTTT
>TRBV5-1|few|TRBD1|TRBJ1-2
CASSPDRVGYTF
TGCGCCAGCAGCCCGGACAGGGTTGGCTACACCTTC
>TRBV5-1|.|TRBD1|TRBJ1-1
CASSLAGQGSAEAFF
TGCGCCAGCAGCTTGGCCGGACAGGGGTCGGCTGAAGCTTTCTTT
>TRBV2|.|.|TRBJ2-2
CASSGTANTGELFF
TGTGCCAGCAGTGGGACAGCGAACACCGGGGAGCTGTTTTTT
>TRBV7-2|once|TRBD2|TRBJ2-7
CASRPGGLTYEQYF
TGTGCCAGTAGACCGGGGGGGCTGACCTACGAGCAGTACTTC
>TRBV4-3|few|.|TRBJ1-4
CASSQDMPGRAGANEKLFF
TGCGCCAGCAGCCAAGATATGCCAGGGCGGGCCGGGGCTAATGAAAAACTGTTTTTT
>TRBV2|.|.|TRBJ1-5
CASSSGPNENQPQHF
TGTGCCAGCAGTTCAGGACCGAACGAGAATCAGCCCCAGCATTTT
>TRBV5-1|.|TRBD1|TRBJ1-1
CASSSKDRVFNTEAFF
TGCGCCAGCAGCTCAAAGGACAGGGTCTTTAACACTGAAGCTTTCTTT
>TRBV4-3|.|TRBD1|TRBJ1-5
CASSQDRAGGQPQHF
TGCGCCAGCAGCCAGGACAGGGCGGGAGGACAGCCCCAGCATTTT
>TRBV9|.|TRBD1|TRBJ1-2
CASSADRGQNGYTF
TGTGCCAGCAGCGCCGACAGGGGGCAAAATGGCTACACCTTC
>TRBV6-2/TRBV6-3|.|.|TRBJ2-7
CASSFLDYEQYF
TGTGCCAGCAGTTTCCTCGACTACGAGCAGTACTTC
>TRBV21-1|.|.|TRBJ2-2
CASSAPSGQINTGELFF
TGTGCCAGCAGCGCTCCCTCGGGACAGATAAACACCGGGGAGCTGTTTTTT
>TRBV5-4|.|TRBD2|TRBJ2-1
CASSWGGVSSYNEQFF
TGTGCCAGCAGCTGGGGGGGGGTGAGCTCCTACAATGAGCAGTTCTTC
>TRBV19|.|TRBD2|TRBJ2-3
CASSIGRRGDTQYF
TGTGCCAGTAGTATAGGCAGGCGGGGGGATACGCAGTATTTT
>TRBV19|.|.|TRBJ1-2
CASREGLRQDYGYTF
TGTGCCAGTAGAGAGGGGCTCCGACAGGACTATGGCTACACCTTC
>TRBV11-2|.|.|TRBJ1-1
CASSLDPNTEAFF
TGTGCCAGCAGCTTAGATCCAAACACTGAAGCTTTCTTT
>TRBV4-2|.|TRBD2|TRBJ2-7
CASSPILAVSYEQYF
TGTGCCAGCAGCCCAATACTAGCGGTTAGCTACGAGCAGTACTTC
>TRBV30|.|.|TRBJ1-6
CAWSVGQPNSPLHF
TGTGCCTGGAGTGTGGGACAACCTAATTCACCCCTCCACTTT
>TRBV7-6|once|TRBD2|TRBJ2-2
CASSITSATGTGELFF
TGTGCCAGCAGCATAACTAGCGCGACGGGCACCGGGGAGCTGTTTTTT
>TRBV12-3/TRBV12-4|.|TRBD1|TRBJ1-4
CASNLDRGEKLFF
TGTGCCAGCAACCTGGACAGGGGTGAAAAACTGTTTTTT
>TRBV5-1|.|.|TRBJ2-2
CASSHSRSQGSTGELFF
TGCGCCAGCAGCCACAGCCGTTCGCAGGGGTCCACCGGGGAGCTGTTTTTT
>TRBV6-1|.|.|TRBJ1-5
CASSEEGFNQPQHF
TGTGCCAGCAGTGAAGAAGGCTTTAATCAGCCCCAGCATTTT
>TRBV4-3|.|.|TRBJ2-2
CASSQDPPSQAEGPAGTGELFF
TGCGCCAGCAGCCAAGACCCCCCCTCACAAGCAGAGGGACCGGCGGGCACCGGGGAGCTGTTTTTT
>TRBV5-1|.|TRBD2|TRBJ2-1
CASSVTSGGLDEQFF
TGCGCCAGCAGCGTGACTAGCGGGGGGCTTGATGAGCAGTTCTTC